These 32 T cell receptor beta chains were sequenced from one sample in a study of control samples from healthy donors and cancer patients. Repertoires were generated with immunoSEQ multiplex PCR, while TCRdb's copy carries only in-frame clones and drops some. The table records some 76,000 clones, about nine tenths of them present only once. What was sequenced was PBMCs. Source of these receptors: a man aged 60 to 75 with lung cancer.

The rearrangement joins TRBV24-1 to TRBJ2-6; 7 nucleotides match TRBD2. The CDR3 runs to 17 residues. V lost 2 bases to trimming and J lost 2 bases; unmatched junction nucleotides: 5. The germline V gene has CDR1 KGHDR and CDR2 SFDVKD. The CDR3 DNA follows: TGTGCCACCAGTGATTATATGGGAGGGGCTGGGGCCAACGTCCTGACTTTC. Its protein product is CATSDYMGGAGANVLTF.

The chain recombines TRBV6-5 with TRBJ1-2; TRBD1 matches 7 bases. V shed 5 bases, J shed 2 bases, and the junction held 2 bases outside the gene matches. Germline V CDR1 and CDR2: MNHEY, SVGAGI. This CDR3 has 13 amino acids. CDR3 nucleotide sequence: TGTGCCAGCAGTCCGGACAGGAACTATGGCTACACCTTC. Translating gives CASSPDRNYGYTF.

The rearrangement links TRBV9 to TRBJ2-2, with D perhaps TRBD1 or TRBD2 (5 bases each). In germline, CDR1 is SGDLS, CDR2 YYNGEE. V dropped 4 bases and J dropped 0 bases, with 10 bases sitting between them. The CDR3 runs to 15 residues. CDR3 amino acids: CASSSRDANTGELFF. CDR3 coding DNA: TGTGCCAGCAGCTCTCGGGACGCGAACACCGGGGAGCTGTTTTTT.

A word on this clone: One end of the junction is discordant with germline, which a read error may explain. In the same sample, other DNA sequences code for this CDR3. This rearrangement joins TRBV27 to TRBJ2-2; 9 positions match TRBD2. The germline CDR1 and CDR2 sequences are MNHEY and SMNVEV (reference sequence). This CDR3 comprises 17 residues. This CDR3 is CATSSEPRGGRTGELFF. CDR3 DNA: TGCGCCACCAGTTCAGAACCGCGGGGGGGCCGGACCGGGGAGCTGTTTTTT.

The CDR3 loop reads CAISELGGNTGELFF. The CDR3 nucleotides read TGTGCCATCAGTGAATTAGGGGGGAACACCGGGGAGCTGTTTTTT. This chain links TRBV10-3 with TRBJ2-2; a weak D match, TRBD1 (6 bases). CDR1 is ENHRY and CDR2 is SYGVKD in the germline V gene. V lost 3 bases and J lost 1, with 9 bases in between. This CDR3 has 15 residues.

The rearrangement links TRBV7-9 to TRBJ1-1, with D maybe TRBD1 (5 bases). V was trimmed by 3 bases and J by 4 bases, leaving 9 bases between them. This CDR3 spans 13 amino acids. CDR1 and CDR2 (germline): SEHNR, FQNEAQ (reference sequence). In DNA form, the CDR3 reads TGTGCCAGCAGCTTGGGGGGGTCCACTGAAGCTTTCTTT. Protein sequence: CASSLGGSTEAFF.

This clone was seen once. The chain combines TRBV29-1 with TRBJ2-3; D gene uncertain. The germline V gene encodes CDR1 SQVTM and CDR2 ANQGSEA. V was trimmed by 8 bases and J by 3 bases, leaving 9 bases between them. CDR3 length: 11 amino acids. CDR3 amino acids: CSSRSTDTQYF. The CDR3 DNA reads TGCAGCTCTAGATCGACAGATACGCAGTATTTT.

The rearrangement uses TRBV2 and TRBJ2-1; 12 bases line up with TRBD1. In germline, CDR1 is SNHLY, CDR2 FYNNEI. J was trimmed by 8 bases and V by 6 bases; bases with no gene match: 5. This CDR3 has 14 amino acids. The CDR3 DNA follows: TGTGCCAGCAGGTCCGGGACAGGGGGCCATGAGCAGTTCTTC. Protein: CASRSGTGGHEQFF.

The chain employs TRBV12-5 and TRBJ1-1; D not resolved. Germline V gene data show CDR1 as LGHNT and CDR2 as FRNRAP. Trimming removed 2 bases at V and 1 base at J, with 8 bases between. CDR3 length: 14 residues. The CDR3 sequence: CASGLSIGNTEAFF. The CDR3 DNA reads as TGTGCTAGTGGTTTGTCCATTGGGAACACTGAAGCTTTCTTT.

The chain joins TRBV6-5 to TRBJ1-4; D perhaps matches TRBD1 (5 bases). Germline V CDR1 and CDR2: MNHEY, SVGAGI. Deletions cut 2 bases from V and 5 bases from J, with 12 bases between. The CDR3 extends over 15 amino acids. The CDR3 nucleotides are TGTGCCAGCAGTTACCGGCATGACAGAAATGAAAAACTGTTTTTT. As protein: CASSYRHDRNEKLFF.

This rearrangement joins TRBV7-2 to TRBJ1-2; D perhaps matches TRBD1 (5 bases). The CDR3 is 16 amino acids. With 5 bases removed from V and 4 bases from J, the gap between germline ends came to 20 bases. Germline V CDR1 and CDR2: SGHTA, FQGNSA. CDR3 amino acids: CASSPGRQGFGYGYTF. For the CDR3, the DNA is TGTGCCAGCAGCCCAGGGCGGCAGGGATTTGGCTATGGCTACACCTTC.

The chain has TRBV14 and TRBJ2-2; a weak D match, TRBD1 (6 bases). Trimming took off 5 bases at V and 6 bases at J, with 7 bases between the two ends. CDR3 length: 12 amino acids. Germline-derived CDR1 and CDR2 are SGHDN and FVKESK. Here the CDR3 DNA reads TGTGCCAGCAGCAAGGGGGCCGGGGAGCTGTTTTTT. Protein: CASSKGAGELFF.

This clone was observed a single time. The rearrangement links TRBV6-5 to TRBJ1-2, with D possibly being TRBD1 (6 bases). Germline CDR1 reads MNHEY; CDR2 reads SVGAGI. V lost 2 bases to trimming and J lost 6 bases, with 13 bases between them. This CDR3 contains 14 residues. CDR3 amino acids: CASSYRGGRNGYTF. The CDR3, as DNA: TGTGCCAGCAGTTACAGGGGGGGGCGGAATGGCTACACCTTC.

This sequence joins TRBV19 and TRBJ2-1; the match to TRBD2 covers 10 bases. The V segment lost 6 bases and the J segment 5 bases; nucleotides outside the gene matches: 10. CDR3 length: 16 amino acids. Germline CDR1 and CDR2: LNHDA and SQIVND (reference sequence). CDR3 DNA sequence: TGTGCCAGTAGCCTGCGACTAGCGGGTAACAACAATGAGCAGTTCTTC. Translation gives CASSLRLAGNNNEQFF.

The chain employs TRBV5-6 and TRBJ2-3, with 9 bases aligning to TRBD2. V gave up 0 bases and J gave up 2 bases; unmatched junction bases: 4. The CDR3 totals 16 residues. Germline V gene sequence: CDR1 SGHDT, CDR2 YYEEEE. CDR3 residues: CASSLVSGGNTDTQYF. For the CDR3, the DNA is TGTGCCAGCAGCTTGGTAAGCGGGGGGAACACAGATACGCAGTATTTT.

This rearrangement joins TRBV27 to TRBJ1-2, with no clear D. V dropped 0 bases and J dropped 0 bases, with 11 bases sitting between them. In germline, CDR1 is MNHEY, CDR2 SMNVEV (reference sequence). The CDR3 extends over 16 amino acids. CDR3 nucleotide sequence: TGTGCCAGCAGTTTATCAGGAATCGGCACTAACTATGGCTACACCTTC. Its translation: CASSLSGIGTNYGYTF.

The J gene is TRBJ2-2, the V gene TRBV18, with 8 bases lining up with TRBD1. CDR1 KGHSH and CDR2 LQKENI come from the germline V gene. The length of the CDR3 is 14 residues. With 1 base clipped from V and 6 bases from J, the junction kept 1 base outside the gene matches. The CDR3 region is CASSPQTGAGELFF. The CDR3 DNA sequence: TGTGCCAGCTCACCACAGACAGGGGCCGGGGAGCTGTTTTTT.

The chain employs TRBV7-8 and TRBJ2-3; TRBD2 might be the D (6 bases). CDR3 size: 16 residues. V dropped 2 bases and J dropped 2 bases, with 14 bases sitting between them. Germline CDR1 and CDR2: SGHVS and FQNEAQ. CDR3 protein: CASSLRSSVITDTQYF. The CDR3 DNA sequence: TGTGCCAGCAGCTTACGCTCTAGCGTAATCACAGATACGCAGTATTTT. Combining the CDR3 with reference TRBV7-8 and TRBJ2-3 gives the whole variable domain GAGVSQSPRYKVAKRGQDVALRCDPISGHVSLFWYQQALGQGPEFLTYFQNEAQLDKSGLPSDRFFAERPEGSVSTLKIQRTQQEDSAVYLCASSLRSSVITDTQYFGPGTRLTVL.

This chain uses TRBV29-1 with TRBJ1-5; D is ambiguous. The V end lost 5 bases, the J end lost 9 bases, and 23 bases lay between the germline ends. Germline CDR1 SQVTM, CDR2 ANQGSEA. This CDR3 is 15 amino acids long. DNA for the CDR3: TGCAGCGTTTCTCAGGCTTATCCTGGGAGCGGGCCCCAGCATTTT. Translation gives CSVSQAYPGSGPQHF.

The chain has TRBV3-1 (or the pseudogene TRBV3-2) and TRBJ1-1; TRBD1 is a possible D gene (6 bases). Germline-derived CDR1 and CDR2 are LGHDT and YNNKEL (reference sequence). CDR3 length: 12 amino acids. V was pared by 6 bases and J by 11 bases, with 16 bases between. The CDR3 loop is CASSLRGWEAFF. CDR3 DNA: TGTGCCAGCAGTCTCAGGGGTTGGGAGGCTTTCTTT.

V usage is TRBV10-3 and J usage is TRBJ1-4; D ambiguous. CDR1 and CDR2 (germline): ENHRY, SYGVKD. V lost 0 bases to trimming and J lost 2 bases, with 10 bases between them. This CDR3 has 16 residues. The CDR3 DNA follows: TGTGCCATCAGTGAGTCGAGAGGCAGCACTAATGAAAAACTGTTTTTT. Its protein is CAISESRGSTNEKLFF.

V usage is TRBV5-1 and J usage is TRBJ1-2, with 7 bases that match TRBD1. The CDR3 is 16 residues long. V was pared by 5 bases and J by 1 base, with 11 bases of the junction left unmatched. Germline CDR1 reads SGHRS; CDR2 reads YFSETQ. CDR3 nucleotide sequence: TGCGCCAGCAGACAAGGTGGGGCAGGGGGTAACTATGGCTACACCTTC. Translating it yields CASRQGGAGGNYGYTF. Full variable domain (remainder filled in from reference TRBV5-1 and TRBJ1-2): KAGVTQTPRYLIKTRGQQVTLSCSPISGHRSVSWYQQTPGQGLQFLFEYFSETQRNKGNFPGRFSGRQFSNSRSEMNVSTLELGDSALYLCASRQGGAGGNYGYTFGSGTRLTVV.

The chain combines TRBV7-2 with TRBJ1-1, with D maybe TRBD1 (5 bases). Germline CDR1 SGHTA, CDR2 FQGNSA. Between the trimmed V and J ends, which lost 5 bases and 1 base, there was a span of 20 bases. The length of the CDR3 is 17 residues. The CDR3 region has the DNA TGTGCCAGCAGCCCCGCCGGGACTATCAGGTCGAACACTGAAGCTTTCTTT. Its protein product is CASSPAGTIRSNTEAFF. The whole variable domain, filled in from reference TRBV7-2 and TRBJ1-1, reads GAGVSQSPSNKVTEKGKDVELRCDPISGHTALYWYRQSLGQGLEFLIYFQGNSAPDKSGLPSDRFSAERTGGSVSTLTIQRTQQEDSAVYLCASSPAGTIRSNTEAFFGQGTRLTVV.

The V and J genes are TRBV5-4 and TRBJ1-6; TRBD1 might be the D (5 bases). Germline V CDR1 and CDR2: SGHNT, YYREEE (reference sequence). The V end lost 4 bases, the J end lost 14 bases, and 19 bases lay between the germline ends. This CDR3 comprises 14 residues. CDR3 protein: CASSISTATGTLHF. CDR3 in DNA: TGTGCCAGCAGCATATCGACAGCGACCGGAACCCTCCACTTT.

The rearrangement joins TRBV10-3 to TRBJ1-2; 10 nucleotides align to TRBD1. Germline trimming cut 3 bases from V and 6 bases from J; bases unmatched to any gene: 10. Germline loops: CDR1 ENHRY, CDR2 SYGVKD. The CDR3 is 16 amino acids. The CDR3 protein is CAISDPGTGELHGYTF. Here the CDR3 DNA reads TGTGCCATCAGTGACCCCGGGACAGGGGAGCTTCATGGCTACACCTTC.

This chain links TRBV9 with TRBJ2-5, with 10 bases that match TRBD2. Germline V gene sequence: CDR1 SGDLS, CDR2 YYNGEE. Trimming cost V 7 bases and J 5 bases; bases outside gene matches: 11. The CDR3 spans 15 residues. The CDR3 DNA reads as TGTGCCAGCGGGGGCCAACTAGCGGGGATCGAGACCCAGTACTTC. Translation: CASGGQLAGIETQYF.

The chain is built from TRBV6-5 and TRBJ2-5; 11 bases match TRBD2. The CDR3 is 15 residues long. Unmatched junction bases numbered 4, after V lost 6 bases and J lost 1 base. Germline CDR1 reads MNHEY; CDR2 reads SVGAGI. The CDR3 nucleotides read TGTGCCAGCAGATTGACTAGCGGGGTCCAAGAGACCCAGTACTTC. Translating gives CASRLTSGVQETQYF.

The gene calls are TRBV27 and TRBJ2-3; D uncertain. The CDR3 covers 17 residues. CDR1 is MNHEY, CDR2 SMNVEV, per germline (reference sequence). Between the trimmed V and J ends, which lost 4 bases and 4 bases, there was a span of 21 bases. Here the CDR3 DNA reads TGTGCCAGCAGTTCCCGAACCCCATATGGCCACGCAGATACGCAGTATTTT. Translating gives CASSSRTPYGHADTQYF.

This clone appeared once. For the CDR3, the DNA is TGTGCCAGCAGCTTAGATCGGGGGCGCTTCTACGAGCAGTACTTC. It translates to CASSLDRGRFYEQYF. This chain uses TRBV11-2 with TRBJ2-7; possibly TRBD1 or TRBD2 for D (6 bases each). V dropped 0 bases and J dropped 3 bases, with 12 bases sitting between them. This CDR3 spans 15 amino acids. Germline V CDR1 and CDR2: SGHAT, FQNNGV.

The J gene is TRBJ2-2, the V gene TRBV30; D gene ambiguous. Trimming stripped 6 bases from V and 6 bases from J, with 11 bases between. Germline loops: CDR1 GTSNPN, CDR2 SVGIG (reference sequence). CDR3 size: 12 residues. CDR3 DNA: TGTGCCTGCTCGGCTGAGGCCGGGGAGCTGTTTTTT. Its translation: CACSAEAGELFF. The full variable domain, completed using reference TRBV30 and TRBJ2-2, is SQTIHQWPATLVQPVGSPLSLECTVEGTSNPNLYWYRQAAGRGLQLLFYSVGIGQISSEVPQNLSASRPQDRQFILSSKKLLLSDSGFYLCACSAEAGELFFGEGSRLTVL.

This clone was observed a single time. The chain uses TRBV5-6 and TRBJ1-2, with a tentative D call TRBD1 (5 bases). Deletions cut 2 bases from V and 0 bases from J, with 14 bases between. CDR3 size: 16 residues. The V gene's germline CDR1 is SGHDT and CDR2 YYEEEE. The CDR3 DNA sequence: TGTGCCAGCAGCTTACCCGGGACCTCAACTAACTATGGCTACACCTTC. It codes for CASSLPGTSTNYGYTF.

V gene TRBV4-1 combines with J gene TRBJ1-1; 7 bases map to TRBD1. Germline V lookup: CDR1 MGHRA, CDR2 YSYEKL. Trimming removed 3 bases from V and 9 bases from J; junction bases left unmatched: 4. There are 12 residues in the CDR3. CDR3 protein: CASSQETGKAFF. As DNA, the CDR3 is TGCGCCAGCAGCCAGGAGACAGGGAAAGCTTTCTTT.